This TCR beta chain came from a study of T cells in Graves' hyperthyroidism and ophthalmopathy. This clonotype was seen at least ten times. A Clinical Activity Score of at least 3, a NOSPECS grade of at least 4 and a duration under 3 months were recorded in the ophthalmopathy patients. Diagnoses were made from clinical symptoms, serum measures (thyroxine and TRAb), thyroid ultrasound and orbital computed tomography. The length of the CDR3 is 14 residues. V was clipped by 0 bases and J by 9 bases, with 9 bases between them. CDR1 and CDR2 (germline): SGHAT, FQNNGV. The CDR3 regions of TCR beta were amplified from RNA transcripts. The HTBI primer set was used in a first-round RT-PCR of the TCR CDR3. MiXCR, applied by TCRdb to the multiplex PCR reads, yields one record per CDR3 protein. The table has around 540,000 distinct CDR3 sequences, 15% to 20% seen once.

J is TRBJ1-6 and V is TRBV11-2; D gene unclear. The sample comprised blood. The TCR was taken from a woman in her twenties or thirties with Graves' ophthalmopathy. The chain's CDR3 is CASSLDPGTSPLHF. The CDR3 DNA reads TGTGCCAGCAGCTTAGATCCGGGTACTTCACCCCTCCACTTT.